These T cell receptor beta chains were read from a single sample in a study of T cell responses to AZD1222 COVID-19 vaccine. The repertoire was sequenced with immunoSEQ multiplex PCR; TCRdb's copy has only in-frame clones and lacks some. The sample gives about 110,000 clones, 85% to 95% of which show up once; around 5.9% is in the top ten. This specimen consisted of peripheral blood, obtained 28 days after the second AZD1222 dose. All receptors derive from an adult who received the AZD1222 COVID-19 vaccine. The CDR3 runs from the conserved cysteine through the conserved F or W. Fields, in order: J gene, D gene, V gene, clone size, CDR3 protein, CDR3 DNA. The D gene is left open where the match is weak. The size field is filled for only some rows; it gives once, few, many or a size class.

J gene: TRBJ1-4; D gene: .; V gene: TRBV9; clone size: .; CDR3 protein: CASGSTNEKLFF; CDR3 DNA: TGTGCCAGCGGGTCAACTAATGAAAAACTGTTTTTT
J gene: TRBJ1-5; D gene: .; V gene: TRBV19; clone size: .; CDR3 protein: CASRPGSQVSNQPQHF; CDR3 DNA: TGTGCCAGTCGCCCCGGGAGCCAGGTTAGCAATCAGCCCCAGCATTTT
J gene: TRBJ1-1; D gene: .; V gene: TRBV18; clone size: .; CDR3 protein: CASSTSTAEAFF; CDR3 DNA: TGTGCCAGCTCAACCTCGACAGCTGAAGCTTTCTTT
J gene: TRBJ1-2; D gene: TRBD1; V gene: TRBV15; clone size: once; CDR3 protein: CATSRDRRPQQGRTNYGYTF; CDR3 DNA: TGTGCCACCAGCAGAGACCGCCGACCTCAACAGGGGAGGACTAACTATGGCTACACCTTC
J gene: TRBJ1-1; D gene: .; V gene: TRBV5-1; clone size: .; CDR3 protein: CASSPPQAFF; CDR3 DNA: TGCGCCAGCAGCCCCCCTCAAGCTTTCTTT
J gene: TRBJ1-1; D gene: .; V gene: TRBV12-3/TRBV12-4; clone size: once; CDR3 protein: CASSLWGTEAFF; CDR3 DNA: TGTGCCAGCAGTTTATGGGGAACCGAAGCTTTCTTT
J gene: TRBJ1-2; D gene: .; V gene: TRBV14; clone size: .; CDR3 protein: CASRRDSYGYTF; CDR3 DNA: TGTGCCAGCAGACGCGACAGCTATGGCTACACCTTC
J gene: TRBJ1-5; D gene: TRBD1; V gene: TRBV5-6; clone size: .; CDR3 protein: CASRVQGINQPQHF; CDR3 DNA: TGTGCCAGCAGGGTACAGGGGATTAATCAGCCCCAGCATTTT
J gene: TRBJ2-1; D gene: .; V gene: TRBV5-1; clone size: .; CDR3 protein: CASSLKGGIYNEQFF; CDR3 DNA: TGCGCCAGCAGCTTAAAGGGGGGAATCTACAATGAGCAGTTCTTC
J gene: TRBJ1-1; D gene: .; V gene: TRBV19; clone size: .; CDR3 protein: CASTHGGSYTEAFF; CDR3 DNA: TGTGCCAGTACTCATGGAGGCAGTTACACTGAAGCTTTCTTT
J gene: TRBJ1-5; D gene: TRBD1; V gene: TRBV15; clone size: once; CDR3 protein: CATSGGQGGQPQHF; CDR3 DNA: TGTGCCACCAGCGGCGGACAGGGAGGACAGCCCCAGCATTTT
J gene: TRBJ2-2; D gene: TRBD1; V gene: TRBV2; clone size: .; CDR3 protein: CASEGTGDVGELFF; CDR3 DNA: TGTGCCAGCGAAGGGACAGGGGACGTCGGGGAGCTGTTTTTT
J gene: TRBJ2-3; D gene: .; V gene: TRBV30; clone size: .; CDR3 protein: CAWSGRVTDTQYF; CDR3 DNA: TGTGCCTGGAGTGGTCGGGTCACAGATACGCAGTATTTT
J gene: TRBJ2-6; D gene: TRBD2; V gene: TRBV4-3; clone size: .; CDR3 protein: CASSPTSGSGANVLTF; CDR3 DNA: TGCGCCAGCAGCCCGACTAGCGGCTCTGGGGCCAACGTCCTGACTTTC
J gene: TRBJ1-2; D gene: .; V gene: TRBV19; clone size: once; CDR3 protein: CASSLGRYGYTF; CDR3 DNA: TGTGCCAGTAGTTTAGGACGTTATGGCTACACCTTC
J gene: TRBJ1-1; D gene: .; V gene: TRBV3-1/TRBV3-2; clone size: .; CDR3 protein: CASSQGGTEAFF; CDR3 DNA: TGTGCCAGCAGCCAAGGCGGCACTGAAGCTTTCTTT
J gene: TRBJ1-6; D gene: TRBD1; V gene: TRBV3-1/TRBV3-2; clone size: .; CDR3 protein: CASSQDGGQGSPLHF; CDR3 DNA: TGTGCCAGCAGCCAAGATGGGGGACAGGGATCACCCCTCCACTTT
J gene: TRBJ2-1; D gene: TRBD1; V gene: TRBV27; clone size: .; CDR3 protein: CASSNRGEVNNEQFF; CDR3 DNA: TGTGCCAGCAGCAACAGGGGGGAAGTTAACAATGAGCAGTTCTTC
J gene: TRBJ1-5; D gene: .; V gene: TRBV7-2; clone size: .; CDR3 protein: CASSLRGDYNQPQHF; CDR3 DNA: TGTGCCAGCAGCTTACGTGGGGATTACAATCAGCCCCAGCATTTT
J gene: TRBJ1-6; D gene: .; V gene: TRBV9; clone size: .; CDR3 protein: CASSVDGGPGPLHF; CDR3 DNA: TGTGCCAGCAGCGTAGACGGGGGACCGGGTCCCCTCCACTTT
J gene: TRBJ1-1; D gene: TRBD1; V gene: TRBV24-1; clone size: once; CDR3 protein: CATSDFGTGGMNTEAFF; CDR3 DNA: TGTGCCACCAGTGATTTTGGGACAGGCGGCATGAACACTGAAGCTTTCTTT
J gene: TRBJ1-1; D gene: .; V gene: TRBV12-5; clone size: .; CDR3 protein: CASGLVSRGDAFF; CDR3 DNA: TGTGCTAGTGGTTTGGTATCAAGGGGGGACGCTTTCTTT
J gene: TRBJ2-7; D gene: .; V gene: TRBV18; clone size: .; CDR3 protein: CASSPTSNEQYF; CDR3 DNA: TGTGCCAGCTCACCCACCTCGAACGAGCAGTACTTC
J gene: TRBJ1-4; D gene: .; V gene: TRBV28; clone size: .; CDR3 protein: CASMGTNEKLFF; CDR3 DNA: TGTGCCAGCATGGGGACTAATGAAAAACTGTTTTTT
J gene: TRBJ2-1; D gene: .; V gene: TRBV11-2; clone size: .; CDR3 protein: CASSLGEQFF; CDR3 DNA: TGTGCCAGCAGCTTGGGGGAGCAGTTCTTC
J gene: TRBJ1-4; D gene: .; V gene: TRBV28; clone size: .; CDR3 protein: CASSLEVATNEKLFF; CDR3 DNA: TGTGCCAGCAGTTTAGAGGTTGCAACTAATGAAAAACTGTTTTTT
J gene: TRBJ2-2; D gene: TRBD1; V gene: TRBV5-5; clone size: .; CDR3 protein: CASSLGGTGVELFF; CDR3 DNA: TGTGCCAGCAGCTTGGGCGGGACAGGGGTAGAGCTGTTTTTT
J gene: TRBJ1-5; D gene: .; V gene: TRBV4-1; clone size: .; CDR3 protein: CASSPDPGVRGNQPQHF; CDR3 DNA: TGCGCCAGCAGCCCTGATCCGGGGGTCCGTGGCAATCAGCCCCAGCATTTT
J gene: TRBJ2-6; D gene: .; V gene: TRBV5-1; clone size: .; CDR3 protein: CASSLEGLRDLTF; CDR3 DNA: TGCGCCAGCAGCTTGGAGGGCCTTCGGGACCTGACTTTC
J gene: TRBJ1-1; D gene: .; V gene: TRBV5-5; clone size: .; CDR3 protein: CASSSQGASIWNTEAFF; CDR3 DNA: TGTGCCAGCAGCTCCCAAGGGGCGAGTATTTGGAACACTGAAGCTTTCTTT
J gene: TRBJ2-1; D gene: TRBD1; V gene: TRBV29-1; clone size: .; CDR3 protein: CSVGDRRISSYNEQFF; CDR3 DNA: TGCAGCGTTGGGGACAGGAGAATTAGCTCCTACAATGAGCAGTTCTTC
J gene: TRBJ1-1; D gene: .; V gene: TRBV19; clone size: .; CDR3 protein: CASSIDSGGTLYTEAFF; CDR3 DNA: TGTGCCAGTAGTATAGACTCCGGTGGCACCCTTTACACTGAAGCTTTCTTT
J gene: TRBJ1-4; D gene: .; V gene: TRBV4-1; clone size: few; CDR3 protein: CASSLYGGINEKLFF; CDR3 DNA: TGCGCCAGCAGCCTATATGGGGGAATTAATGAAAAACTGTTTTTT
J gene: TRBJ2-1; D gene: .; V gene: TRBV6-4; clone size: .; CDR3 protein: CASSDGLRGSYNEQFF; CDR3 DNA: TGTGCCAGCAGTGACGGGCTTCGGGGCTCCTACAATGAGCAGTTCTTC
J gene: TRBJ1-2; D gene: TRBD1; V gene: TRBV25-1; clone size: .; CDR3 protein: CASSARDRENYGYTF; CDR3 DNA: TGTGCCAGCAGTGCAAGGGACAGGGAGAACTATGGCTACACCTTC
J gene: TRBJ2-3; D gene: .; V gene: TRBV28; clone size: .; CDR3 protein: CASQTPGTDTQYF; CDR3 DNA: TGTGCCAGCCAGACCCCCGGAACAGATACGCAGTATTTT
J gene: TRBJ1-2; D gene: .; V gene: TRBV10-3; clone size: .; CDR3 protein: CAIKVAYDYGYTF; CDR3 DNA: TGTGCCATCAAGGTGGCCTACGACTATGGCTACACCTTC
J gene: TRBJ2-7; D gene: TRBD2; V gene: TRBV7-2; clone size: .; CDR3 protein: CASSSRREGLYEQYF; CDR3 DNA: TGTGCCAGCAGCTCGCGACGGGAGGGCTTGTACGAGCAGTACTTC
J gene: TRBJ1-2; D gene: TRBD1; V gene: TRBV30; clone size: once; CDR3 protein: CAWLDRGCYTF; CDR3 DNA: TGTGCCTGGCTAGACAGGGGGTGCTACACCTTC
J gene: TRBJ1-4; D gene: .; V gene: TRBV12-3/TRBV12-4; clone size: .; CDR3 protein: CASSSAGNEKLFF; CDR3 DNA: TGTGCCAGCAGTTCCGCAGGGAATGAAAAACTGTTTTTT
J gene: TRBJ2-1; D gene: .; V gene: TRBV12-3/TRBV12-4; clone size: .; CDR3 protein: CASRQVHNEQFF; CDR3 DNA: TGTGCCAGCAGGCAGGTTCACAATGAGCAGTTCTTC
J gene: TRBJ2-6; D gene: .; V gene: TRBV15; clone size: .; CDR3 protein: CATSRDRLWFSGANVLTF; CDR3 DNA: TGTGCCACCAGCAGAGATAGGTTGTGGTTCTCTGGGGCCAACGTCCTGACTTTC
J gene: TRBJ2-3; D gene: .; V gene: TRBV12-3/TRBV12-4; clone size: .; CDR3 protein: CASSFTEGTQYF; CDR3 DNA: TGTGCCAGCAGTTTCACTGAGGGCACGCAGTATTTT
J gene: TRBJ2-1; D gene: TRBD2; V gene: TRBV10-3; clone size: .; CDR3 protein: CAISEGPTSGSSYNEQFF; CDR3 DNA: TGTGCCATCAGTGAGGGGCCGACTAGCGGGAGCTCCTACAATGAGCAGTTCTTC
J gene: TRBJ2-1; D gene: .; V gene: TRBV5-6; clone size: .; CDR3 protein: CASSLYREGVGNEQFF; CDR3 DNA: TGTGCCAGCAGCTTGTATCGAGAGGGTGTCGGCAATGAGCAGTTCTTC
J gene: TRBJ2-1; D gene: TRBD2; V gene: TRBV7-7; clone size: .; CDR3 protein: CASSLEASGSYEQFF; CDR3 DNA: TGTGCTAGCAGCTTAGAAGCTAGCGGGAGCTATGAGCAGTTCTTC
J gene: TRBJ1-2; D gene: .; V gene: TRBV30; clone size: .; CDR3 protein: CAWSVGVANYGYTF; CDR3 DNA: TGTGCCTGGAGTGTTGGAGTAGCTAACTATGGCTACACCTTC
J gene: TRBJ2-1; D gene: TRBD2; V gene: TRBV7-2; clone size: .; CDR3 protein: CASSNVAGIYNEQFF; CDR3 DNA: TGTGCCAGCAGCAACGTAGCGGGCATCTACAATGAGCAGTTCTTC
J gene: TRBJ2-7; D gene: .; V gene: TRBV18; clone size: once; CDR3 protein: CASSPPVQFGFYEQYF; CDR3 DNA: TGTGCCAGCTCACCACCGGTACAGTTTGGGTTCTACGAGCAGTACTTC
J gene: TRBJ2-5; D gene: .; V gene: TRBV5-6; clone size: .; CDR3 protein: CASSPGRETQYF; CDR3 DNA: TGTGCCAGCAGCCCCGGAAGGGAGACCCAGTACTTC
J gene: TRBJ1-5; D gene: .; V gene: TRBV7-8; clone size: .; CDR3 protein: CASSLTGEGGNQPQHF; CDR3 DNA: TGTGCCAGCAGCTTGACCGGGGAGGGAGGCAATCAGCCCCAGCATTTT
J gene: TRBJ1-1; D gene: .; V gene: TRBV7-2; clone size: .; CDR3 protein: CASRGEQGVNTEAFF; CDR3 DNA: TGTGCCAGCAGAGGGGAGCAGGGAGTGAACACTGAAGCTTTCTTT
J gene: TRBJ2-1; D gene: .; V gene: TRBV5-1; clone size: .; CDR3 protein: CASSLDSSEVNEQFF; CDR3 DNA: TGCGCCAGCAGCTTGGACTCCAGCGAGGTCAATGAGCAGTTCTTC
J gene: TRBJ2-3; D gene: TRBD1; V gene: TRBV5-1; clone size: .; CDR3 protein: CASSVQGVEQYF; CDR3 DNA: TGCGCCAGCAGCGTACAGGGGGTTGAGCAGTATTTT
J gene: TRBJ1-2; D gene: TRBD1; V gene: TRBV29-1; clone size: .; CDR3 protein: CSVDPGTGNYGYTF; CDR3 DNA: TGCAGCGTTGACCCCGGGACAGGGAACTATGGCTACACCTTC
J gene: TRBJ2-4; D gene: .; V gene: TRBV30; clone size: once; CDR3 protein: CAWSGQREGVAKNIQYF; CDR3 DNA: TGTGCCTGGAGTGGTCAGAGGGAGGGGGTAGCCAAAAACATTCAGTACTTC